The 6 T cell receptor beta chains reported below all come from one sample, sequenced in a study of blood T cells in healthy people across ages. Alongside a J-beta primer mix, a sample-barcoded 5' primer served in a second PCR lasting roughly 6 to 11 cycles. TCRdb re-analysed the 5' RACE reads in MiXCR, keeping a single row per CDR3 protein. The table has about 1.1 million distinct CDR3 sequences, more than 30% seen once. Sequences were obtained from blood. These receptors were taken from a man between 18 and 29 years old in good health.

The J gene is TRBJ2-1, the V gene TRBV20-1, with D unclear. This CDR3 region has 18 residues. The germline gives CDR1 DFQATT, CDR2 SNEGSKA (reference sequence). Trimming pared 0 bases from V and 6 bases from J, leaving 24 bases between. The CDR3 nucleotides read TGCAGTGCTAGAGATAGACCCATCCGCAGCGAACGTCCCAATGAGCAGTTCTTC. Protein product: CSARDRPIRSERPNEQFF.

The chain employs TRBV4-3 and TRBJ1-1, with D possibly being TRBD1 (6 bases). Deletions cut 1 base from V and 3 bases from J, with 12 bases between. The CDR3 has 15 amino acids. CDR1 LGHNA and CDR2 YSLEER come from the germline V gene. The CDR3 sequence: CASSQGGGGDTEAFF. As DNA, the CDR3 is TGCGCCAGCAGCCAAGGCGGAGGGGGGGACACTGAAGCTTTCTTT.

This clonotype was recorded a few times. The V gene is TRBV6-6, the J gene TRBJ2-5; D remains unclear. This CDR3 spans 12 amino acids. Trimming took off 6 bases at V and 11 bases at J, with 16 bases between the two ends. The germline gives CDR1 MNHNY, CDR2 SVGAGI (reference sequence). The DNA for the CDR3 is TGTGCCAGCAGCGCAATTGACAATGAGCAGTACTTC. It codes for CASSAIDNEQYF.

The chain links TRBV2 to TRBJ2-1; either TRBD1 or TRBD2 may fit D (5 bases each). Matching the DNA end better, TRBJ2-7 makes the J call doubtful. Looked up from germline, CDR1 is SNHLY and CDR2 is FYNNEI. The CDR3 runs 12 residues. CDR3: CAGASGSNEQYF. The CDR3 DNA reads as TGTGCCGGGGCCTCGGGGTCTAACGAGCAGTACTTC.

A remark on this clonotype: One junction end disagrees with the germline gene, perhaps due to a read error. The chain has TRBV4-3 and TRBJ1-2, with TRBD1 identical over 7 bases. This CDR3 is 19 amino acids long. Germline-derived CDR1 and CDR2 are LGHNA and YSLEER. Here the CDR3 reads CAGSQDEAGGPIRLAGYTF. The CDR3, as DNA: TGCGCCGGCAGCCAAGATGAAGCAGGGGGTCCTATTCGCCTAGCGGGCTACACCTTC.

The chain carries TRBV11-3 and TRBJ2-3, with TRBD1 matching over 10 bases. The germline V gene encodes CDR1 SGHNT and CDR2 YENEEA. The J segment lost 6 bases and the V segment lost 5 bases, leaving 11 bases of the junction unmatched. This CDR3 region has 16 residues. CDR3 sequence reads: CASSQGQGPGVDTQYF. The CDR3 nucleotides are TGTGCCAGCAGCCAGGGACAGGGGCCCGGGGTGGATACGCAGTATTTT. Supplemented by reference TRBV11-3 and TRBJ2-3, the full variable domain reads EAGVVQSPRYKIIEKKQPVAFWCNPISGHNTLYWYLQNLGQGPELLIRYENEEAVDDSQLPKDRFSAERLKGVDSTLKIQPAELGDSAVYLCASSQGQGPGVDTQYFGPGTRLTVL.